This T cell receptor (beta chain) was recorded in a study of cytomegalovirus exposure and HLA in healthy donors. Points from the study as a whole: The listing of 150 to 200 TCR beta chains classed them as cytomegalovirus-associated. Several V segments, TRBV6-2 and TRBV6-3 among them, could not be told apart and were dropped. Three CMV-associated chains were confirmed in vitro to be specific for CMV antigens.

Regarding this clone: Its antigen is as yet unknown.

It was with 60 Vbeta and 13 Jbeta primers that the PCR ran. Sequencing was performed with immunoSEQ multiplex PCR; in TCRdb, only in-frame clones are kept and a portion is missing. The table records some 120,000 clones, over 75% of them present only once. V lost 0 bases to trimming and J lost 3 bases; unmatched junction nucleotides: 5. The V gene's germline CDR1 is SGHKS and CDR2 YYEKEE (reference sequence). The CDR3 is made up of 17 amino acids. Healthy bone marrow donors supplied every sample. This sequence was found in a man between 18 and 35 years old in good health and CMV-seropositive. Sequenced input: PBMCs. The chain recombines TRBV5-5 with TRBJ2-6, with 8 bases identical to TRBD1. CDR3 bases: TGTGCCAGCAGCTTGGTGCCAGGGGGCGGTGGGGCCAACGTCCTGACTTTC. Residues: CASSLVPGGGGANVLTF.